Below are 25 T cell receptor beta chains sequenced from a single sample in a study of a mutant IDH1 vaccine in newly diagnosed glioma. Clones were sequenced by immunoSEQ multiplex PCR, and TCRdb holds only the in-frame ones, with some missing. The sample holds some 25,000 clones; about 81% are singletons and the top ten take roughly 3.8%. These receptors have no known antigen. As for time point: week 47, end of study. Every vaccination contained 300 ug of the mutant IDH1 20-mer peptide and was paired with topical imiquimod. The source material was PBMCs, sampled from a glioma patient whose treatment included an IDH1 peptide vaccine. These receptors were collected from a man aged 35 to 55 with glioma. Some clones in this sample may be carry-over from other donors' samples.

V and J are TRBV11-1 and TRBJ1-1; perhaps TRBD1 as D (6 bases). The CDR3 sequence is 13 residues long. Germline CDR1 and CDR2: SGHAT and FQDESV (reference sequence). Trimming pared 6 bases from V and 6 bases from J, leaving 14 bases between. The chain's CDR3 is CASSLGQRPEAFF. The CDR3 nucleotides read TGTGCCAGCAGTCTCGGACAGCGACCTGAAGCTTTCTTT.

The gene calls are TRBV4-1 and TRBJ1-1; D possibly corresponds to TRBD1 (5 bases). The CDR3 spans 15 residues. V was shortened by 6 bases and J by 3 bases, with 17 bases between the two germline ends. Germline V gene lookup returns CDR1 MGHRA and CDR2 YSYEKL. CDR3 in DNA: TGCGCCAGCAGTCCTACAGTTTCACAGGACACTGAAGCTTTCTTT. This codes for CASSPTVSQDTEAFF.

This clone was picked up one time. This chain uses TRBV7-2 with TRBJ2-5; 8 bases line up with TRBD2. Germline V CDR1 and CDR2: SGHTA, FQGNSA. The CDR3 length is 17 residues. The V and J ends lost 1 base and 5 bases, in that order; junction bases with no gene match: 12. The CDR3, as DNA: TGTGCCAGCAGCTTAGGACCGGGCGGGGGGATTGGGGAGACCCAGTACTTC. It translates to CASSLGPGGGIGETQYF.

The CDR3 DNA sequence: TGTGCCAGCAGCTTAGATGGCGGGAACACCGGGGAGCTGTTTTTT. Translation gives CASSLDGGNTGELFF. The V call is TRBV11-2, the J call TRBJ2-2; D is uncertain. Germline CDR1 SGHAT, CDR2 FQNNGV. The CDR3 is 15 amino acids. V dropped 0 bases and J dropped 1 base, with 6 bases sitting between them.

The count of this clone is one. J is TRBJ2-2 and V is TRBV5-1; no definite D call. Germline V gene lookup returns CDR1 SGHRS and CDR2 YFSETQ. V dropped 4 bases and J dropped 5 bases, with 15 bases sitting between them. The length of the CDR3 is 15 residues. CDR3 bases: TGCGCCAGCAGCCTGGCGGCAACTCGGACCGGGGAGCTGTTTTTT. Its translation: CASSLAATRTGELFF.

V usage is TRBV30 and J usage is TRBJ2-3; 8 nucleotides align to TRBD1. This CDR3 spans 14 amino acids. V was clipped by 6 bases and J by 2 bases; unmatched bases: 7. Germline loops: CDR1 GTSNPN, CDR2 SVGIG (reference sequence). The CDR3 DNA is TGTGCCTGCCCAGGGACAGGACACACAGATACGCAGTATTTT. Protein product: CACPGTGHTDTQYF.

The chain carries TRBV5-4 and TRBJ1-3; maybe TRBD1 (5 bases). The CDR3 covers 15 residues. The germline V and J ends were trimmed by 4 bases and 0 bases, with 11 bases remaining between them. The germline gives CDR1 SGHNT, CDR2 YYREEE (reference sequence). The CDR3 DNA sequence: TGTGCCAGCAGCACCAGGGCAAACTCTGGAAACACCATATATTTT. This encodes CASSTRANSGNTIYF.

The chain is built from TRBV19 and TRBJ2-2; 8 bases line up with TRBD2. There are 17 residues in the CDR3. J lost 0 bases, V lost 3 bases, and 6 bases had no gene match. Germline V gene sequence: CDR1 LNHDA, CDR2 SQIVND (reference sequence). Written as DNA, the CDR3 is TGTGCCAGTAGTATCGAGTTTAGCGGGGCGAACACCGGGGAGCTGTTTTTT. The encoded protein is CASSIEFSGANTGELFF.

The chain uses TRBV28 and TRBJ1-2; tentative D call: TRBD1 (5 bases). The CDR3 totals 13 residues. CDR1 MDHEN and CDR2 SYDVKM come from the germline V gene. Trimming took off 6 bases at V and 7 bases at J, with 15 bases between the two ends. CDR3 sequence reads: CASSSWGEAGYTF. For the CDR3, the DNA is TGTGCCAGCAGCTCATGGGGGGAGGCTGGCTACACCTTC.

Within the sample, this clone is medium-sized (0.01 to 0.1%). Other DNA sequences in this sample translate to the same CDR3. V gene TRBV10-2 combines with J gene TRBJ1-5, with D uncertain. The CDR3 has 16 amino acids. Germline V lookup: CDR1 WSHSY, CDR2 SAAADI. V dropped 0 bases and J dropped 0 bases, with 9 bases sitting between them. CDR3 amino acids: CASSESPGNSNQPQHF. Written as DNA, the CDR3 is TGCGCCAGCAGTGAGTCTCCGGGGAATAGCAATCAGCCCCAGCATTTT.

This chain connects TRBV4-1 to TRBJ1-2, with D perhaps matching TRBD1 (6 bases). Per the germline V gene, CDR1 is MGHRA and CDR2 is YSYEKL. CDR3 size: 15 residues. Trimming cost V 0 bases and J 7 bases, with 15 bases left between them. The CDR3: CASSQDRGLSAGYTF. The CDR3 nucleotides read TGCGCCAGCAGCCAAGACCGGGGGCTCTCGGCTGGCTACACCTTC.

The rearrangement joins TRBV29-1 to TRBJ2-5; D remains ambiguous. Trimming removed 5 bases from V and 3 bases from J, with 13 bases in between. Germline V CDR1 and CDR2: SQVTM, ANQGSEA. The CDR3 extends over 13 amino acids. The CDR3 loop is CSVRDTSEETQYF. The DNA of the CDR3 is TGCAGCGTTCGAGACACCAGCGAAGAGACCCAGTACTTC. Full variable domain (rest looked up from reference TRBV29-1 and TRBJ2-5): SAVISQKPSRDICQRGTSLTIQCQVDSQVTMMFWYRQQPGQSLTLIATANQGSEATYESGFVIDKFPISRPNLTFSTLTVSNMSPEDSSIYLCSVRDTSEETQYFGPGTRLLVL.

The V call is TRBV6-4, the J call TRBJ2-2; 7 bases are a match to TRBD2. CDR3 length: 13 residues. Germline V lookup: CDR1 MRHNA, CDR2 SNTAGT. The V gene end was trimmed by 5 bases and the J gene end by 3 bases; junction bases not matched to a gene: 0. CDR3 nucleotide sequence: TGTGCCAGCAGTAGCGGGGACACCGGGGAGCTGTTTTTT. It translates to CASSSGDTGELFF.

This chain uses TRBV18 with TRBJ1-4; D unclear. CDR1 and CDR2 from the germline V gene are KGHSH and LQKENI. Deletions cut 4 bases from V and 8 bases from J, with 11 bases between. This CDR3 spans 13 amino acids. CDR3 DNA: TGTGCCAGCTCACGACCGACGGAGGAAAAACTGTTTTTT. This sequence encodes CASSRPTEEKLFF.

This chain connects TRBV27 to TRBJ1-1; D ambiguous. V was cut by 3 bases and J by 0 bases, with 8 bases left in between. Germline V CDR1 and CDR2: MNHEY, SMNVEV (reference sequence). The CDR3 covers 14 residues. CDR3 amino acids: CASSFLNVNTEAFF. The CDR3 bases are TGTGCCAGCAGTTTCCTGAATGTGAACACTGAAGCTTTCTTT.

This chain joins TRBV28 and TRBJ2-3; 8 nucleotides match TRBD2. The CDR3 totals 14 residues. Germline V gives CDR1 MDHEN, CDR2 SYDVKM. V was pared by 3 bases and J by 3 bases, with 2 bases of the junction left unmatched. Here the CDR3 reads CASSFPSGTDTQYF. CDR3 nucleotide sequence: TGTGCCAGCAGTTTTCCTAGCGGGACAGATACGCAGTATTTT.

The rearrangement joins TRBV28 to TRBJ2-7, with 7 bases fitting TRBD1. Germline CDR1 is MDHEN and CDR2 is SYDVKM. After removal of 4 bases from V and 1 base from J, the junction contained 7 bases not matched to a gene. This CDR3 has 15 residues. CDR3 in DNA: TGTGCCAGCAGTTCACCGGGACAGCAATCCTACGAGCAGTACTTC. Amino acids: CASSSPGQQSYEQYF.

This clone was found once. The chain links TRBV19 to TRBJ2-7; either TRBD1 or TRBD2 may supply D (5 bases each). The germline CDR1 and CDR2 sequences are LNHDA and SQIVND (reference sequence). Trimming took off 5 bases at V and 3 bases at J, with 11 bases between the two ends. This CDR3 contains 13 residues. The CDR3 DNA sequence: TGTGCCAGTAGTGTGGGGACGGTCTACGAGCAGTACTTC. Protein sequence: CASSVGTVYEQYF.

This chain connects TRBV11-2 to TRBJ1-2, with D perhaps matching TRBD1 (5 bases). CDR3 size: 15 residues. Germline CDR1 SGHAT, CDR2 FQNNGV. The ends were cut back, 5 bases at V and 4 bases at J, with 17 bases in the middle. In DNA, the CDR3 is TGTGCCAGCAGCGCGACGGGGGAGGCTTCCTATGGCTACACCTTC. Translated, it gives CASSATGEASYGYTF.

This chain uses TRBV5-5 with TRBJ2-7; 10 bases align to TRBD1. The CDR3 extends over 14 amino acids. The germline V gene encodes CDR1 SGHKS and CDR2 YYEKEE (reference sequence). V shed 4 bases and J 7 bases; nucleotides not matched to a gene: 8. The CDR3 region has the DNA TGTGCCAGCAGCGTCGGGACAGGGGCACAGGAGCAGTACTTC. Protein sequence: CASSVGTGAQEQYF.

The gene calls are TRBV4-3 and TRBJ1-2; 9 positions match TRBD1. Germline-derived CDR1 and CDR2 are LGHNA and YSLEER. The length of the CDR3 is 12 residues. V trimming: 5 bases; J trimming: 6 bases; junction bases outside the gene matches: 1. The CDR3 DNA follows: TGCGCCAGCAGCGGGACAGGGAATGGCTACACCTTC. Its translation: CASSGTGNGYTF.

The chain joins TRBV20-1 to TRBJ1-1, with D possibly TRBD1 on 5 matching bases. The CDR3 sequence is 11 residues long. Germline V gene sequence: CDR1 DFQATT, CDR2 SNEGSKA (reference sequence). The V gene lost 2 bases and the J gene lost 6 bases, with 7 bases spanning the gap. The CDR3 here is CSARLGAEAFF. CDR3 DNA: TGCAGTGCTAGATTGGGGGCTGAAGCTTTCTTT.

The chain carries TRBV6-5 and TRBJ2-2, with 8 positions matching TRBD1. V lost 1 base to trimming and J lost 2 bases; unmatched junction nucleotides: 3. CDR1 MNHEY and CDR2 SVGAGI come from the germline V gene. CDR3 length: 16 residues. The CDR3 sequence: CASSYLGTGNTGELFF. The CDR3 coding sequence is TGTGCCAGCAGTTACTTAGGGACAGGAAACACCGGGGAGCTGTTTTTT.

The chain links TRBV14 to TRBJ2-7, with D possibly being TRBD1 (6 bases). The CDR3 totals 11 residues. From germline, CDR1 is SGHDN and CDR2 FVKESK. The ends were cut back, 8 bases at V and 4 bases at J, with 9 bases in the middle. DNA for the CDR3: TGTGCCAGCTCGAGGGGGTACGAGCAGTACTTC. Translated, it gives CASSRGYEQYF.

J is TRBJ2-1 and V is TRBV2, with TRBD2 identical over 8 bases. The CDR3 extends over 13 amino acids. Unmatched junction bases numbered 11, after V lost 6 bases and J lost 13 bases. In germline, CDR1 is SNHLY, CDR2 FYNNEI. In DNA form, the CDR3 reads TGTGCCAGCAGGCCTCTAGCGGGCCTATCCCAGTTCTTC. Amino acids: CASRPLAGLSQFF.